Following are 26 T cell receptor beta chains from one sample sequenced in a study of tissue T cells after allogeneic stem cell transplantation. Stated time point: mouse harvest day 7 after allogeneic transplant. Each mouse received 10^7 T-cell-depleted marrow cells plus 10^6 splenic CD5+ T cells by tail vein. TCRdb's table, derived via immunoSEQ multiplex PCR, lists solely in-frame clones and lacks some. The data hold some 7,600 clones, with about 48% observed a single time. The material sequenced was gut tissue. These receptors were taken from a female BALB/c mouse given C57BL/6 T cells with graft-versus-host disease after an allogeneic hematopoietic cell transplant.

This clone turned up a few times. Gene names and germline refer to mouse. The read comes to an end 1 residue before the CDR3 does, leaving the germline J gene to fill in the end. This rearrangement joins TRBV19 to TRBJ1-4, with 9 bases matching TRBD1. Germline lookup yields CDR1 FNHDT and CDR2 SITEND (reference sequence). The CDR3 loop spans 14 amino acids. J lost 4 bases, V lost 4 bases, and 2 bases had no gene match. This CDR3 is CASSRQGGNERLFF. The DNA read from the CDR3 is TGTGCCAGCAGTCGACAGGGGGGCAACGAAAGATTATTT.

Comment on this clone: Gene and germline names: mouse. The observed sequence ends 1 residue before the CDR3 terminus, with the missing tail filled in from the germline J gene. This sample includes further DNA sequences coding for the same CDR3. The chain uses TRBV26 and TRBJ1-1; D not resolved. The germline CDR1 and CDR2 sequences are KGHPV and FQNQEV (reference sequence). V lost 2 bases, J lost 0 bases, and 4 bases lay in between. The CDR3 contains 13 residues. CDR3 region: CASSLIANTEVFF. Partial CDR3 DNA: TGTGCCAGCAGTCTGATTGCAAACACAGAAGTCTTC. Filled out from reference TRBV26 and TRBJ1-1, the complete variable domain reads NSKVIQTPRYLVKGQGQKAKMRCIPEKGHPVVFWYQQNKNNEFKFLINFQNQEVLQQIDMTEKRFSAECPSNSPCSLEIQSSEAGDSALYLCASSLIANTEVFFGKGTRLTVV.

For this clone: All gene names here are mouse names. Coverage ceases 1 residue before the CDR3 finishes, and the germline J gene fills in the end. The gene calls are TRBV23 and TRBJ2-5; the table names TRBD2, a call not compared with the DNA. The CDR3 has 15 amino acids. The V gene's germline CDR1 is KGHTA and CDR2 FQNQQP. CDR3 region: CSSSRTGGWQDTQYF. CDR3 DNA, as far as it was read: TGCTCCAGCAGTCGGACTGGGGGTTGGCAAGACACCCAGTAC.

Comment on this clone: Genes and germline are mouse. The read stops 1 residue short of the end of the CDR3; the missing end is completed from the germline J gene. This chain uses TRBV15 with TRBJ2-3, with D maybe TRBD1 (5 bases). Germline values: CDR1 SGHND, CDR2 FRSKSL. Deletions cut 1 base from V and 0 bases from J, with 8 bases between. CDR3 length equals 15 residues. The covered CDR3 bases are TGTGCCAGCAGTTTAGGACAGACTAGTGCAGAAACGCTGTAT. It codes for CASSLGQTSAETLY. The CDR3 in full is CASSLGQTSAETLYF.

A note on this clone: Gene names follow the mouse nomenclature. Sequencing ends 1 residue short of the CDR3 end; the germline J gene provides the rest. V gene TRBV16 combines with J gene TRBJ2-3, with 8 bases matching TRBD2. This CDR3 spans 12 amino acids. Germline lookup yields CDR1 SGHSA and CDR2 FRNQAP. Trimming cost V 4 bases and J 8 bases; bases outside gene matches: 2. The CDR3 loop is CASSSDWGTLYF. Partial CDR3 DNA: TGTGCAAGCAGCTCCGACTGGGGAACGCTGTAT.

Points on this clone: Here the gene names and germline are mouse. With the read ending 1 residue before the CDR3 end, the germline J gene is used to fill in that end. This same CDR3 is encoded by further DNA sequences in the sample. This chain uses TRBV26 with TRBJ1-1, with D tentatively TRBD1 (5 bases). Germline loops: CDR1 KGHPV, CDR2 FQNQEV (reference sequence). The CDR3 has 13 amino acids. V lost 4 bases, J lost 0 bases, and 6 bases lay in between. The part of the CDR3 DNA that was read is TGTGCCAGCAGTCCGGGACAGAACACAGAAGTCTTC. It yields the protein CASSPGQNTEVF. The whole CDR3 protein is CASSPGQNTEVFF.

A remark on this clone: Germline and genes: mouse. Read sequence stops 1 residue before the CDR3 end, and the germline J gene provides the missing end. The chain uses TRBV15 and TRBJ1-4, with D possibly being TRBD1 (5 bases). Germline CDR1 SGHND, CDR2 FRSKSL. This CDR3 is built from 13 residues. The V end lost 7 bases, the J end lost 1 base, and 7 bases lay between the germline ends. CDR3 DNA, as far as it was read: TGTGCCAGCACTCAGGGTTCCAACGAAAGATTATTT. Translation: CASTQGSNERLF. The whole CDR3 is CASTQGSNERLFF.

The table lists this clone with a few counts. Each gene name is a mouse one. From the germline J gene comes the end of the CDR3, since the read stops 1 residue before it. This chain joins TRBV16 and TRBJ2-4; possible D gene TRBD2, 6 bases. CDR3 length: 13 amino acids. Germline CDR1 reads SGHSA; CDR2 reads FRNQAP. V was clipped by 4 bases and J by 2 bases, with 7 bases between them. CDR3 loop: CASSWDFQNTLYF. The covered CDR3 bases are TGTGCAAGCAGCTGGGACTTTCAAAACACCTTGTAC.

With regard to this clone: Genes and germline are mouse. The CDR3 is cut off 1 residue early in the read; its end comes from the germline J gene. This rearrangement joins TRBV15 to TRBJ2-4; D is unresolved. The germline CDR1 and CDR2 sequences are SGHND and FRSKSL. The V end lost 1 base, the J end lost 0 bases, and 5 bases lay between the germline ends. The CDR3 length is 14 residues. The sequenced part of the CDR3 DNA is TGTGCCAGCAGTTTAGAGGTTAGTCAAAACACCTTGTAC. Residues: CASSLEVSQNTLY. The full CDR3 reads CASSLEVSQNTLYF. Full variable domain (rest looked up from reference TRBV15 and TRBJ2-4): DAGVTQTPRHEVAEKGQTIILKCEPVSGHNDLFWYRQTKIQGLELLSYFRSKSLMEDGGAFKDRFKAEMLNSSFSTLKIQPTEPKDSAVYLCASSLEVSQNTLYFGAGTRLSVL.

Turning to this clone: Gene names and germline refer to mouse. The CDR3 end lies 1 residue beyond the end of the read and is filled in from the germline J gene. This chain connects TRBV23 to TRBJ2-7; the table assigns TRBD2, which was not confirmed against the DNA. Germline V CDR1 and CDR2: KGHTA, FQNQQP. The CDR3 has 14 amino acids. CDR3 DNA (partial): TGCTCCAGCAGTTTGGGACTGGGGGGGCGGGAACAGTAC. It codes for CSSSLGLGGREQY. The whole CDR3 is CSSSLGLGGREQYF.

As regards this clone: Germline and genes: mouse. The CDR3 extends 1 residue past the end of the read, so its final part is completed from the germline J gene. V usage is TRBV26 and J usage is TRBJ1-4; the D gene is possibly TRBD1 (6 bases). Trimming left V 2 bases short and J 6 bases short, with 10 bases between. The CDR3 contains 14 residues. Germline V CDR1 and CDR2: KGHPV, FQNQEV (reference sequence). CDR3 DNA, as far as it was read: TGTGCCAGCAGTCTGGTTGGGGGCCACGAAAGATTATTT. Its protein product is CASSLVGGHERLF. The CDR3, in full, reads CASSLVGGHERLFF.

This clone appeared a few times. The germline and genes are mouse ones. The read gets to within 1 residue of the CDR3 end, and the germline J gene fills in the rest. J is TRBJ2-7 and V is TRBV26, with 9 bases aligning to TRBD1. Trimming took 5 bases from V and 3 from J; bases not matched to a gene: 2. This CDR3 region has 13 residues. CDR1 is KGHPV, CDR2 FQNQEV, per germline (reference sequence). Incomplete CDR3 DNA: TGTGCCAGCAGTTCGACAGGGGGCTATGAACAGTAC. It is translated as CASSSTGGYEQY. The full CDR3 protein is CASSSTGGYEQYF. The full variable domain, its missing parts supplied by reference TRBV26 and TRBJ2-7, is NSKVIQTPRYLVKGQGQKAKMRCIPEKGHPVVFWYQQNKNNEFKFLINFQNQEVLQQIDMTEKRFSAECPSNSPCSLEIQSSEAGDSALYLCASSSTGGYEQYFGPGTRLTVL.

To note about this clone: Here the gene names and germline are mouse. The read ends 1 residue early relative to the CDR3; the germline J gene fills the gap. At the DNA level, this CDR3 is encoded by other sequences in the same sample as well. The V and J genes are TRBV26 and TRBJ2-5; D ambiguous. V was pared by 4 bases and J by 0 bases, with 8 bases between. CDR1 and CDR2 from the germline V gene are KGHPV and FQNQEV (reference sequence). The CDR3 totals 14 residues. CDR3 amino acids: CASSRTVNQDTQYF. CDR3 bases read: TGTGCCAGCAGTCGGACGGTTAACCAAGACACCCAGTAC.

By sample fraction, this clone is medium-sized. Mouse gene names and germline throughout. The read ends 1 residue shy of where the CDR3 ends; the end is completed using the germline J gene. The chain couples TRBV13-3 to TRBJ2-7; D gene uncertain. The CDR3 loop spans 12 amino acids. V was clipped by 3 bases and J by 3 bases, with 7 bases between them. The germline V gene encodes CDR1 NNHDY and CDR2 SYVADS. CDR3 DNA (partial): TGTGCCAGCAGTGCGCAGGTCTATGAACAGTAC. Translated: CASSAQVYEQY. The CDR3 in its entirety is CASSAQVYEQYF.

A word on this clone: Mouse names are used for the genes. The read gets to within 1 residue of the CDR3 end, and the germline J gene fills in the rest. The chain couples TRBV26 to TRBJ2-7, with D possibly being TRBD1 (5 bases). The CDR3 contains 12 residues. CDR1 and CDR2 from the germline V gene are KGHPV and FQNQEV (reference sequence). The V end lost 2 bases, the J end lost 7 bases, and 9 bases lay between the germline ends. The sequenced CDR3 bases are TGTGCCAGCAGTCTGAAGGGGTGGGAACAGTAC. Its translation: CASSLKGWEQY. The whole CDR3 region reads CASSLKGWEQYF.

The table lists this clone with a few counts. Mouse names are used for the genes. Read data end 1 residue before the CDR3 end; the end is taken from the germline J gene. The chain links TRBV13-1 to TRBJ2-5; D possibly corresponds to TRBD1 (5 bases). Between the trimmed V and J ends, which lost 3 bases and 3 bases, there was a span of 8 bases. The CDR3 spans 13 residues. From germline, CDR1 is NSHNY and CDR2 SYGAGN. CDR3 DNA (partial): TGTGCCAGCAGTGGCACAGGACAAGACACCCAGTAC. Amino acids: CASSGTGQDTQY. The full-length CDR3 reads as CASSGTGQDTQYF.

On this clone itself: Genes and germline come from the mouse. The CDR3 end lies 1 residue beyond the end of the read and is filled in from the germline J gene. V usage is TRBV26 and J usage is TRBJ2-3, with 8 positions matching TRBD2. After removal of 3 bases from V and 0 bases from J, the junction contained 5 bases not matched to a gene. Germline loops: CDR1 KGHPV, CDR2 FQNQEV (reference sequence). The CDR3 is 16 amino acids. The part of the CDR3 DNA that was read is TGTGCCAGCAGTCTAAGTCCTGGGGGGAGTGCAGAAACGCTGTAT. It yields the protein CASSLSPGGSAETLY. The full CDR3 protein reads CASSLSPGGSAETLYF.

With regard to this clone: The genes are named according to mouse. The read ends 1 residue early relative to the CDR3; the germline J gene fills the gap. The chain employs TRBV22 and TRBJ1-4; the table calls TRBD1, which could not be checked here. TRBV22 corresponds to a pseudogene. The CDR3 runs to 13 residues. The DNA read from the CDR3 is TGTGCCAGCAGCTTTACAGGGAACGAAAGATTATTT. This encodes CASSFTGNERLF. The full CDR3 sequence reads CASSFTGNERLFF.

Concerning this clone: Here the gene names and germline are mouse. With the read ending 1 residue before the CDR3 end, the germline J gene is used to fill in that end. This chain connects TRBV23 to TRBJ2-3; TRBD2, the table's D call, lacks a check against the DNA. The CDR3 is 14 amino acids. The V gene's germline CDR1 is KGHTA and CDR2 FQNQQP. The sequenced part of the CDR3 DNA is TGCTCCAGCAGTCGGGACTGGAGTGCAGAAACGCTGTAT. It is translated as CSSSRDWSAETLY. The entire CDR3 reads CSSSRDWSAETLYF. The full variable domain, its missing parts supplied by reference TRBV23 and TRBJ2-3, is DAAVTQKPRYLIKMKGQEAEMKCIPEKGHTAVFWYQQKQSKELKFLIYFQNQQPLDQIDMVKERFSAVCPSSSLCSLGIRTCEAEDSALYLCSSSRDWSAETLYFGSGTRLTVL.

Regarding this clone: The genes are named according to mouse. The read ends 1 residue before the CDR3 terminus; that terminus is restored from the germline J gene. The J gene is TRBJ1-4, the V gene TRBV5; 7 nucleotides align to TRBD1. The trim removed 10 bases at V and 4 bases at J, leaving 6 bases unmatched. This CDR3 contains 13 residues. Germline values: CDR1 LGHNA, CDR2 YNLKQL (reference sequence). The sequenced CDR3 bases are TGTGCCACTGGCGGGACAGACAACGAAAGATTATTT. It yields the protein CATGGTDNERLF. In full, the CDR3 reads CATGGTDNERLFF.

There are a few counts of this clone. All gene names here are mouse names. The read halts 1 residue ahead of the CDR3 end, with the missing end drawn from the germline J gene. The chain combines TRBV23 with TRBJ2-5; the D call in the table, TRBD2, was not verified against the DNA. Germline V gives CDR1 KGHTA, CDR2 FQNQQP. The CDR3 has 14 residues. The CDR3 sequence: CSSSQSNWGDTQYF. CDR3 DNA (partial): TGCTCCAGCAGTCAATCGAACTGGGGAGACACCCAGTAC.

Points on this clone: Gene names and germline refer to mouse. Sequencing ends 1 residue short of the CDR3 end; the germline J gene provides the rest. The chain has TRBV16 and TRBJ1-4; 9 nucleotides agree with TRBD1. The germline V gene encodes CDR1 SGHSA and CDR2 FRNQAP. V trimming: 3 bases; J trimming: 11 bases; junction bases outside the gene matches: 4. The CDR3 has 13 amino acids. The CDR3 spells CASSFGGQGRLFF. The DNA read from the CDR3 is TGTGCAAGCAGCTTCGGCGGACAGGGGAGATTATTT.

A remark on this clone: Gene names refer to mouse genes. Coverage ceases 1 residue before the CDR3 finishes, and the germline J gene fills in the end. The chain combines TRBV26 with TRBJ2-4, with no clear D. The V end was cut by 4 bases, the J end by 0 bases, with 8 bases between. From germline, CDR1 is KGHPV and CDR2 FQNQEV (reference sequence). CDR3 length equals 14 residues. Partial CDR3 DNA: TGTGCCAGCAGTCCCCCAGGTAGTCAAAACACCTTGTAC. Translation: CASSPPGSQNTLY. The full CDR3 sequence reads CASSPPGSQNTLYF.

For this clone: The listed genes are named as in mouse. The read falls 1 residue short of the CDR3 end, and the missing part is taken from the germline J gene. The chain recombines TRBV13-1 with TRBJ2-2, with TRBD2 identical over 11 bases. The CDR3 loop spans 16 amino acids. The V gene end was trimmed by 1 base and the J gene end by 2 bases; junction bases not matched to a gene: 1. The germline V gene has CDR1 NSHNY and CDR2 SYGAGN. This CDR3 is CASSDWTGGNTGQLYF. The DNA read from the CDR3 is TGTGCCAGCAGTGATTGGACTGGGGGGAACACCGGGCAGCTCTAC.

To note about this clone: Any gene name here is a mouse gene name. The read stops 1 residue short of the end of the CDR3; the missing end is completed from the germline J gene. The chain has TRBV13-1 and TRBJ2-5; D is ambiguous. The V end lost 0 bases, the J end lost 0 bases, and 5 bases lay between the germline ends. The CDR3 has 14 amino acids. The germline V gene encodes CDR1 NSHNY and CDR2 SYGAGN. CDR3 DNA, as far as it was read: TGTGCCAGCAGTGATGCTTTTAACCAAGACACCCAGTAC. Its protein product is CASSDAFNQDTQY. The full CDR3 protein reads CASSDAFNQDTQYF.

Note on this clone: Germline and genes here are mouse. The CDR3 extends 1 residue past the end of the read, so its final part is completed from the germline J gene. V and J are TRBV15 and TRBJ1-1; D is uncertain. CDR3 size: 12 residues. Between the trimmed V and J ends, which lost 3 bases and 5 bases, there was a span of 7 bases. Germline CDR1 and CDR2: SGHND and FRSKSL. The CDR3 here is CASSFGQTEVFF. CDR3 bases read: TGTGCCAGCAGTTTCGGCCAGACAGAAGTCTTC.